Listed below are T cell receptor beta chains from one sample, sequenced in a study of metastatic and nonmetastatic thyroid tumors. With MiXCR, TCRdb called clones anew from the PCR reads. The data show some 15,000 clones, approximately 3.8% seen once. The sequenced material came from tumor tissue. The receptor set was obtained from a female donor with papillary thyroid cancer or a benign thyroid nodule (not recorded which). Some clones in this sample may be carry-over from other donors' samples. The CDR3 runs from the conserved cysteine through the conserved F or W. Each record gives: D gene, clone size, J gene, V gene, CDR3 DNA, CDR3 protein. A D gene is named only where the DNA matches it firmly. Clone size is shown for a subset of rows, as once, few, many or a class of expanded clone.

>TRBD1|few|TRBJ1-2|TRBV10-3
TGTGCCATCAGTGGAGGGACAGGGGGCGCCGGTGGCTACACCTTC
CAISGGTGGAGGYTF
>TRBD2|few|TRBJ2-1|TRBV20-1
TGCAGTGCTAGTTTGACTAGCGACTCCTACAATGAGCAGTTCTTC
CSASLTSDSYNEQFF
>-|-|TRBJ1-1|TRBV7-8
TGTGCCAGCAGCTTTTCCTCCTCTGAAGCTTTCTTT
CASSFSSSEAFF
>TRBD1|many|TRBJ1-5|TRBV19
TGTGCCAGTACCTCTATATCGGCACAGGGGTTCAATCAGCCCCAGCATTTT
CASTSISAQGFNQPQHF
>TRBD2|few|TRBJ2-5|TRBV6-2/TRBV6-3
TGTGCCAGCAGTTACTCGGGACTAGCGGGAGGAGAGACCCAGTACTTC
CASSYSGLAGGETQYF
>-|few|TRBJ2-2|TRBV6-2/TRBV6-3
TGTGCCAGCAGGATCGGGGGCGCTGACACCGGGGAGCTGTTTTTT
CASRIGGADTGELFF
>TRBD2|few|TRBJ2-7|TRBV6-1
TGTGCCAGCCGCATGACCGGGACTAGCAGTTACGAGCAGTACTTC
CASRMTGTSSYEQYF
>-|few|TRBJ2-5|TRBV6-1
TGTGCCAGCACACAAACGGAGAGGGAGACCCAGTACTTC
CASTQTERETQYF
>TRBD2|few|TRBJ2-7|TRBV3-1
TGTGCCAGCAGCCACTCTATAGCGGGAGGGCCATACGAGCAGTACTTC
CASSHSIAGGPYEQYF
>-|few|TRBJ2-5|TRBV6-1
TGTGCCAGCAGTGAATCATGGGGCCTACAAGAGACCCAGTACTTC
CASSESWGLQETQYF
>-|-|TRBJ2-1|TRBV6-5
TGTGCCAGCAGTTACTCTGGGGGAGTTCCCAATGAGCAGTTCTTC
CASSYSGGVPNEQFF
>-|few|TRBJ1-1|TRBV2
TGTGCCTTTTCACAAGGGATGAACACTGAAGCTTTCTTT
CAFSQGMNTEAFF
>-|few|TRBJ1-1|TRBV20-1
TGCAGTGCTAGAGTGGCGCCGGCGAACACTGAAGCTTTCTTT
CSARVAPANTEAFF
>-|few|TRBJ1-6|TRBV27
TGTGCCAGCAGTTATGGGCCTAATTCACCCCTCCACTTT
CASSYGPNSPLHF
>TRBD1|few|TRBJ2-1|TRBV28
TGTGCCAGCCGCACACCCGGGACAGGGGTCAATGAGCAGTTCTTC
CASRTPGTGVNEQFF
>-|few|TRBJ2-2|TRBV6-4
TGTGCCAGCAGTGACTTGCCAGGAAGCACCGGGGAGCTGTTTTTT
CASSDLPGSTGELFF
>-|-|TRBJ1-2|TRBV10-1
TGCGCCAGCAGTCGATCGACAGCCGAGGGGTACACCTTC
CASSRSTAEGYTF
>-|-|TRBJ1-1|TRBV6-1
TGTGCCAGCAGTGAAAATGAGAACACTGAAGCTTTCTTT
CASSENENTEAFF
>-|few|TRBJ2-7|TRBV28
TGTGCCAGCAGCGGTCTTAGAGCCTCAGGCTACGAGCAGTACTTC
CASSGLRASGYEQYF
>-|few|TRBJ1-1|TRBV28
TGTGCCAGCACCCAATTACCCGCCAGGGGAGACACTGAAGCTTTCTTT
CASTQLPARGDTEAFF
>-|few|TRBJ1-6|TRBV6-1
TGTGCCAGCAGTGAAGGGGGCGCGGTGACCCTCCACTTT
CASSEGGAVTLHF
>-|few|TRBJ2-3|TRBV7-9
TGTGCCAGCAGCCCGGGACCTCAGCCGAGAGATACGCAGTATTTT
CASSPGPQPRDTQYF
>TRBD2|few|TRBJ2-7|TRBV20-1
TGCAGTGCCGCAGGACTAGCGGGAGGTACGGGCTACGAGCAGTACTTC
CSAAGLAGGTGYEQYF
>-|few|TRBJ2-7|TRBV20-1
TGCAGTGCCCAGGTGGTCCACGAGCAGTACTTC
CSAQVVHEQYF
>TRBD1|-|TRBJ1-1|TRBV20-1
TGCAGTGCTAATGACCCAGGGGGTAACACTGAAGCTTTCTTT
CSANDPGGNTEAFF
>-|few|TRBJ2-2|TRBV19
TGTGCCAGTAGTATTGGGTATCGAGCCGGGGAGCTGTTTTTT
CASSIGYRAGELFF
>-|-|TRBJ2-7|TRBV6-4
TGTGCCAGCAGTCCGGGGCACGAGCAGTACTTC
CASSPGHEQYF
>TRBD1|few|TRBJ2-7|TRBV27
TGTGCCAGCAGTTTAAGTTGGGACAGAACCTACGGGCAGTACTTC
CASSLSWDRTYGQYF
>-|few|TRBJ2-7|TRBV12-3/TRBV12-4
TGTGCCAGCAGTACGGGACACCGGCGGGACGAGCAGTACTTC
CASSTGHRRDEQYF
>TRBD1|few|TRBJ1-2|TRBV6-4
TGTGCCAGCAACCCGGGACAGGGGTATGGCTACACCTTC
CASNPGQGYGYTF
>-|-|TRBJ2-7|TRBV19
TGTGCCAGTACTGCTCGGGGGAATCAGTACGAGCAGTACTTC
CASTARGNQYEQYF
>-|large|TRBJ2-7|TRBV6-2/TRBV6-3
TGTGCCAGCAGAGCAATGGGAAGCGGTATCCACGAGCAGTACTTC
CASRAMGSGIHEQYF
>TRBD1|-|TRBJ1-2|TRBV27
TGTGCCAGCACCCCCCGCCAGGGGGCAGGGTATGGCTACACCTTC
CASTPRQGAGYGYTF
>TRBD2|few|TRBJ2-1|TRBV20-1
TGCAGTGCTAGAGATTTTGGGACTAGCGGGAGCTCCTACAATGAGCAGTTCTTC
CSARDFGTSGSSYNEQFF
>-|medium-sized|TRBJ2-5|TRBV28
TGTGCCAGCAGTTTATTCTCAGCCGGGCGGGAGACCCAGTACTTC
CASSLFSAGRETQYF
>TRBD2|few|TRBJ2-7|TRBV7-3
TGTGCCAGCAGCTTAACTGGAGCGGGAGGTGTCCACGAGCAGTACTTC
CASSLTGAGGVHEQYF
>-|few|TRBJ1-2|TRBV27
TGTGCCAGCAGGGGGACGGCGAGAGTAAATAACTATGGCTACACCTTC
CASRGTARVNNYGYTF
>TRBD2|many|TRBJ2-7|TRBV6-2/TRBV6-3
TGTGCCAGCACCCTACGCGGGAGCACTCCGGCGGAGCAGTACTTC
CASTLRGSTPAEQYF
>-|few|TRBJ2-2|TRBV9
TGTGCCAGCAGCGCGCGGAGAGCCTCCGGGGAGCTGTTTTTT
CASSARRASGELFF
>-|few|TRBJ2-1|TRBV27
TGTGCCAGCAGTTTCTCCGTGACGCTGGAGGGACGACAGTTCTTC
CASSFSVTLEGRQFF
>-|few|TRBJ1-3|TRBV2
TGTGCCAGCGGAGACGGGTCTGGAAACACCATATATTTT
CASGDGSGNTIYF
>-|few|TRBJ2-3|TRBV6-2/TRBV6-3
TGTGCCAGCAGGCCCAGGGGAGGCACAGATACGCAGTATTTT
CASRPRGGTDTQYF
>-|-|TRBJ2-2|TRBV10-3
TGTGCCATCTTCCGGGACATCTCGAACACCGGGGAGCTGTTTTTT
CAIFRDISNTGELFF
>TRBD1|few|TRBJ1-5|TRBV28
TGTGCCAGCAGGCCCATGGACAGGGGCCACAATCAGCCCCAGCATTTT
CASRPMDRGHNQPQHF
>-|-|TRBJ1-2|TRBV28
TGTGCCAGCAGATTGGACAGTAACTATGGCTACACCTTC
CASRLDSNYGYTF
>-|few|TRBJ2-7|TRBV28
TGCGCCAGCGCCTTCCTGGACATGGGCCACGAGCAGTACTTC
CASAFLDMGHEQYF
>-|few|TRBJ2-1|TRBV6-1
TGTGCCAGCACCGCGGGGAGGTGGCGTTGGGATGAGCAGTTCTTC
CASTAGRWRWDEQFF
>-|-|TRBJ1-2|TRBV12-3/TRBV12-4
TGTGCCAGCAGCGTCCAGATGGGGCGCTACACCTTC
CASSVQMGRYTF
>-|-|TRBJ1-1|TRBV2
TGTGCCAGCAGTGAAGCGCGGGGTCGGACTGAAGCTTTCTTT
CASSEARGRTEAFF